The clone carrying this T cell receptor (beta chain) was counted between two and nine times. In the original workflow: Estimation of nucleated cell counts relied on the amplification of reference gene primers. TCRdb's copy holds only in-frame clones and misses some; the assay was immunoSEQ multiplex PCR. D and trimming were read from the DNA, whereas the V and J calls and clone size are those reported in that table. The sample comprises almost 250,000 clones, about 89% of which are singletons, and about 4% rests with the top ten. V lost 2 bases, J lost 3 bases, and 11 bases lay in between. Germline lookup yields CDR1 SGHRS and CDR2 YFSETQ. The CDR3 runs to 14 residues. Two negative PCRs, clearance, or symptom resolution were required of recovered Cohort 3 donors. This entry comes from a study of blood T cell repertoires in COVID-19.

This receptor was taken from a woman aged 25-40 years who had recovered from COVID-19. The chain links TRBV5-1 to TRBJ1-2; TRBD1 might be the D (5 bases). The material sequenced was PBMCs or T cells enriched from blood (not recorded which). The CDR3 here is CASSLDRTYYGYTF. The CDR3 DNA reads TGCGCCAGCAGCTTAGACAGAACGTACTATGGCTACACCTTC.